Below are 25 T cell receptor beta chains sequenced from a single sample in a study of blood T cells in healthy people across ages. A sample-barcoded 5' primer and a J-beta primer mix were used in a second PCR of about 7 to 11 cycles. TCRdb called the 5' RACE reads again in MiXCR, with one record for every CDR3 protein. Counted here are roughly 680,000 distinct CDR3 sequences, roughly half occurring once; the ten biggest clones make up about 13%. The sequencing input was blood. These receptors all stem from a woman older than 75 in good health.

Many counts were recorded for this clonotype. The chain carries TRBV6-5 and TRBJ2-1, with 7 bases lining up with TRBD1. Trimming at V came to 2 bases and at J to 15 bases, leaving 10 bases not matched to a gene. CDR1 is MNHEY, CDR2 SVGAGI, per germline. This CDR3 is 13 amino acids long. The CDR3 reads CASSYGLTGHRFF. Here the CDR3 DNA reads TGTGCCAGCAGTTACGGCCTGACAGGGCATCGGTTCTTC.

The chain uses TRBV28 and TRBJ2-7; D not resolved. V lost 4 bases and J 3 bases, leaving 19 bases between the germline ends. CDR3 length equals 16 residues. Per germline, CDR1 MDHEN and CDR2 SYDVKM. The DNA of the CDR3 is TGTGCCAGCAGTTCACCTCTAAAGTCCTTTTTCTACGAGCAGTACTTC. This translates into CASSSPLKSFFYEQYF.

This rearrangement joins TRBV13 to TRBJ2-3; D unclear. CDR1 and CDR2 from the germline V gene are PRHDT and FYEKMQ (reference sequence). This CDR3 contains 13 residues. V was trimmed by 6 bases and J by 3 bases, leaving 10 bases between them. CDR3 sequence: CASSPPQTDTQYF. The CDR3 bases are TGTGCCAGCAGTCCCCCACAGACAGATACGCAGTATTTT.

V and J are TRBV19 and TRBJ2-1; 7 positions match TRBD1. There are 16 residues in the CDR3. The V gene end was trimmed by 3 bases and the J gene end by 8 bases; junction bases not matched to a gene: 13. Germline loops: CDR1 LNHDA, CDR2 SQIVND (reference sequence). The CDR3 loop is CASSIGQARLYDEQFF. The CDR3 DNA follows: TGTGCCAGTAGTATTGGACAGGCCCGACTTTACGATGAGCAGTTCTTC.

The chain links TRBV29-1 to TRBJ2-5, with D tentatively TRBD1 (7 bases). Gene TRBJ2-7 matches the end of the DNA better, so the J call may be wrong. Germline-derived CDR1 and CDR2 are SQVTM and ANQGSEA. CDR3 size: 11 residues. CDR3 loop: CSARQGGEQYF. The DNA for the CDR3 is TGCAGCGCAAGACAGGGAGGCGAGCAGTACTTC.

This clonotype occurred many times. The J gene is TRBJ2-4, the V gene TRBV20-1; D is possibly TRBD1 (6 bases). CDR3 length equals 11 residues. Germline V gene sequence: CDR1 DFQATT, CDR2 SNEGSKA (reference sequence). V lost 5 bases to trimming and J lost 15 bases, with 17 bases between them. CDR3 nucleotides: TGCAGTGCTCGGACAGACCAAAGGGGGTACTTC. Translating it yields CSARTDQRGYF.

The CDR3: CAWSTGTKETQYF. Written as DNA, the CDR3 is TGTGCCTGGAGTACCGGGACAAAGGAGACCCAGTACTTC. The gene calls are TRBV30 and TRBJ2-7, with D perhaps matching TRBD1 (6 bases). The DNA matches TRBJ2-5 better at its end, which makes the J call doubtful. CDR1 is GTSNPN, CDR2 SVGIG, per germline (reference sequence). This CDR3 spans 13 amino acids.

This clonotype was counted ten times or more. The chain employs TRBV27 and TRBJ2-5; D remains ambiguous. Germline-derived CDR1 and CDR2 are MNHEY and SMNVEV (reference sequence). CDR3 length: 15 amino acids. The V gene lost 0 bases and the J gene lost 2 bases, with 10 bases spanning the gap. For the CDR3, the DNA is TGTGCCAGCAGTTTATCATGGCAGGCACAAGAGACCCAGTACTTC. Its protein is CASSLSWQAQETQYF.

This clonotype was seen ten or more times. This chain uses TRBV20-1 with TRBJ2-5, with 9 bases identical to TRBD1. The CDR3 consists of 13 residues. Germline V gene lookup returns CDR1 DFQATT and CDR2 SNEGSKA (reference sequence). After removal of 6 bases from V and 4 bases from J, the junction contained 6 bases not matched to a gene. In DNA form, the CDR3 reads TGCAGTGCCAAGACAGGGGGAAGAGAGACCCAGTACTTC. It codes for CSAKTGGRETQYF.

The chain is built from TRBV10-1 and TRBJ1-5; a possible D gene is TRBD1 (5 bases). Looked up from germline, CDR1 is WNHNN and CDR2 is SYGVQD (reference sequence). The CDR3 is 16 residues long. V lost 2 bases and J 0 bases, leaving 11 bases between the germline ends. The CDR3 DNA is TGCGCCAGCAGTGAGCTGACAGCTTATAGCAATCAGCCCCAGCATTTT. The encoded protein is CASSELTAYSNQPQHF.

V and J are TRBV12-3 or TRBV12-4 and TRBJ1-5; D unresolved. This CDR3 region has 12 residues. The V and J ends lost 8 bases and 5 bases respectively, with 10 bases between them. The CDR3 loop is CASGSFHQPQHF. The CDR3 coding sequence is TGTGCCAGCGGTTCATTTCATCAGCCCCAGCATTTT.

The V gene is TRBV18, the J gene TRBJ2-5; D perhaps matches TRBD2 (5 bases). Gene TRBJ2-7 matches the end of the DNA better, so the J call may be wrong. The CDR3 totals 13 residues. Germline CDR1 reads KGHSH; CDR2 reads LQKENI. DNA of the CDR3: TGTGCCAGCTCACCCTTCGGAGGCACCGAGCAGTACTTC. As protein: CASSPFGGTEQYF.

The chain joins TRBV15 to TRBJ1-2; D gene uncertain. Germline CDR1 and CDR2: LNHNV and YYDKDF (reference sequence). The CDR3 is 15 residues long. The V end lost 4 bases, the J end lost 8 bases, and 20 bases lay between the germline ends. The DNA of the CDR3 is TGTGCCACCAGCACCCACGGACTTTTGAAAACCGGCTACACCTTC. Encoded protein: CATSTHGLLKTGYTF.

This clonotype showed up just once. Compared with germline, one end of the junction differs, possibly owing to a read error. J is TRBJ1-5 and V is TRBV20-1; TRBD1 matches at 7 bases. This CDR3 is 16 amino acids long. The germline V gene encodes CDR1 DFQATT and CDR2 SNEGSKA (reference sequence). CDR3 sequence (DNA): TGCAATGCTAGTGCTCGAAGTAACAGGGGACATCAGCCCCAGCATTTT. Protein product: CNASARSNRGHQPQHF.

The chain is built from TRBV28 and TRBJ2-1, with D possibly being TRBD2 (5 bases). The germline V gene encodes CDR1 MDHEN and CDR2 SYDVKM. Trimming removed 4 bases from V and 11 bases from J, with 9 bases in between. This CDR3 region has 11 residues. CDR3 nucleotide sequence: TGTGCCAGCAGTTACCGGGATAAGCAGTTCTTC. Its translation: CASSYRDKQFF.

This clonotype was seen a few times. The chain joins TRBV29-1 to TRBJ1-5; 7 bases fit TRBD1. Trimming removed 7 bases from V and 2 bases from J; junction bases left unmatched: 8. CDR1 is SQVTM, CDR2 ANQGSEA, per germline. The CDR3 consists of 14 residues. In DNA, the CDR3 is TGCAGCGCAGCCGCAGGGGGAGGCAATCAGCCCCAGCATTTT. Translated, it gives CSAAAGGGNQPQHF.

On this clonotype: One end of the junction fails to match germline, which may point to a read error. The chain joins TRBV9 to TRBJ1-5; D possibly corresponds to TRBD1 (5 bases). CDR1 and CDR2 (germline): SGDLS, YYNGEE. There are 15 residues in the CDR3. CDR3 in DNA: TGTGCCAGCAGCTCGGGGGGGAGTAGCAATCGGCCCCAGCATTTT. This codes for CASSSGGSSNRPQHF.

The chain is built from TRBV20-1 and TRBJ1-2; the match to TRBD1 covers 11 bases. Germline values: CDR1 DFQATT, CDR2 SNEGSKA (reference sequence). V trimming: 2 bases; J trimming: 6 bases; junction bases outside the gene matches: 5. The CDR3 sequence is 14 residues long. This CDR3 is CSARWGTGGNGYTF. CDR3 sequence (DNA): TGCAGTGCTAGATGGGGGACAGGGGGTAATGGCTACACCTTC.

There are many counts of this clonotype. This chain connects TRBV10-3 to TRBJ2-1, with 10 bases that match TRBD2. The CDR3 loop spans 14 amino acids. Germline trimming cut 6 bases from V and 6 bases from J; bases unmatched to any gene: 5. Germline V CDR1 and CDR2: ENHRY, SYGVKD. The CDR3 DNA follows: TGTGCCATCAGGCCGGGACTAGCGAGCAATGAGCAGTTCTTC. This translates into CAIRPGLASNEQFF.

The CDR3 sequence is CSVAGTSGPYNEQFF. CDR3 nucleotides: TGCAGCGTCGCCGGGACTAGCGGACCCTACAATGAGCAGTTCTTC. This chain connects TRBV29-1 to TRBJ2-1; 11 bases line up with TRBD2. The V gene end was trimmed by 6 bases and the J gene end by 2 bases; junction bases not matched to a gene: 6. CDR1 and CDR2 from the germline V gene are SQVTM and ANQGSEA. The CDR3 is made up of 15 amino acids.

CDR3 sequence reads: CASSETSEGWYAYF. The CDR3 DNA is TGTGCCAGCAGTGAAACTAGCGAGGGCTGGTACGCGTATTTT. This chain uses TRBV2 with TRBJ2-3; 7 nucleotides agree with TRBD2. The V segment lost 2 bases and the J segment 14 bases; nucleotides outside the gene matches: 13. The CDR3 sequence is 14 residues long. The germline V gene encodes CDR1 SNHLY and CDR2 FYNNEI.

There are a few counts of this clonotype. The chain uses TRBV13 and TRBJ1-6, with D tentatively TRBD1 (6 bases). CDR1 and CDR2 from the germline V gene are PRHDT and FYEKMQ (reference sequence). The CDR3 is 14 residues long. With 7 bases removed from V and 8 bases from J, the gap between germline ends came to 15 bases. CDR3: CASTQTQGDSPLHF. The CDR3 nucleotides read TGTGCCAGCACCCAAACACAGGGAGATTCACCCCTCCACTTT.

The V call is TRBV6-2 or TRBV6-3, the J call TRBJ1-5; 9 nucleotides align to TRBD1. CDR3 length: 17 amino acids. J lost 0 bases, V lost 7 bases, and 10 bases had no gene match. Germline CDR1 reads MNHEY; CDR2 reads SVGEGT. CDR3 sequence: CASTEPGTGISNQPQHF. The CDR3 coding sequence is TGTGCCAGCACCGAACCCGGGACAGGGATTAGCAATCAGCCCCAGCATTTT.

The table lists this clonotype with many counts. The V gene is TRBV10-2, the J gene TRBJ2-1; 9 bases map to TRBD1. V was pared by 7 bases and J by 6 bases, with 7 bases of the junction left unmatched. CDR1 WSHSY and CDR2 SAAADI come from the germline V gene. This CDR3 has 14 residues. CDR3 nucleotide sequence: TGCGCCAGCACCTGGACAGGGGCCATCAATGAGCAGTTCTTC. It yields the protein CASTWTGAINEQFF.

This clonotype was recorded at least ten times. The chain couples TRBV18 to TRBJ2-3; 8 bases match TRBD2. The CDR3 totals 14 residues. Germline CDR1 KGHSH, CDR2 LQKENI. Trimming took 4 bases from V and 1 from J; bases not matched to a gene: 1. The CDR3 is CASSRREGTDTQYF. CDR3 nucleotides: TGTGCCAGCTCACGGCGGGAGGGCACAGATACGCAGTATTTT.